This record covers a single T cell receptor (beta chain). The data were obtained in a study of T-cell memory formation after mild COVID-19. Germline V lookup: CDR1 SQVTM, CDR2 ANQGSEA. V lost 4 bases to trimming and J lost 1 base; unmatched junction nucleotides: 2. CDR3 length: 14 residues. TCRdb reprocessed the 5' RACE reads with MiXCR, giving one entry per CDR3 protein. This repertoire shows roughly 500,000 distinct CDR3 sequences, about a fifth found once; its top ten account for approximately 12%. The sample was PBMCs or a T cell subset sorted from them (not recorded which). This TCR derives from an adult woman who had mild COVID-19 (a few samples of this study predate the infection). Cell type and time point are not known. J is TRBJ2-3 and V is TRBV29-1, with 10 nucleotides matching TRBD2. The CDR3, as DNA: TGCAGCGTTGGCGGGACTAGCGGCACAGATACGCAGTATTTT. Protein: CSVGGTSGTDTQYF.